This entry describes one T cell receptor (beta chain). The antigen is undetermined. Profiled with immunoSEQ multiplex PCR; TCRdb holds only in-frame clones, not every one. The data hold tens of thousands of clones, with about nine tenths observed a single time. The CDR3 is made up of 15 amino acids. V gave up 3 bases and J gave up 3 bases; unmatched junction bases: 6. Germline-derived CDR1 and CDR2 are MDHEN and SYDVKM. This record belongs to a study of graft-versus-host responses after intestinal transplantation. For the study at large: Recipients were given multivisceral, liver-intestinal, or isolated intestinal transplants.

Findings and limits, study-wide: There were GvH clones found in recipient marrow, and some of them appeared first in ileum or blood.

This sequence was found in a human donor who was the organ donor for an intestinal transplant. The chain carries TRBV28 and TRBJ1-1, with 8 bases lining up with TRBD1. Sequenced material: unstimulated CD4+ T cells sorted from spleen or lymph node cells, taken before transplant. The CDR3 coding sequence is TGTGCCAGCAGTTTCCCGACAGGGGTGGACACTGAAGCTTTCTTT. Translated, it gives CASSFPTGVDTEAFF.